Listed below are T cell receptor beta chains from one sample, sequenced in a study of blood T cells in healthy people across ages. TCRdb recomputed calls from the 5' RACE reads with MiXCR, one row per CDR3 protein. The sample has 500,000 to 650,000 distinct CDR3 sequences, roughly a quarter seen once. This same sample was also taken into another study, of T cells of mothers and their children.

The specimen was blood. These receptors all come from a boy aged 2 to 9 in good health. CDR3s include the opening cysteine and the closing phenylalanine or tryptophan. The D gene is left open where the match is weak. Clone size, where shown, is once, few, many, or a class for clones that have expanded.

d_call j_call v_call clone_size cdr3_aa cdr3_nt
NA TRBJ2-1 TRBV27 few CASSLYSEQFF TGTGCCAGCAGTTTATACTCTGAGCAGTTCTTC
TRBD1 TRBJ2-7 TRBV20-1 NA CSARRQGSSYEQYF TGCAGTGCTAGGAGACAGGGTTCGTCCTACGAGCAGTACTTC
NA TRBJ1-2 TRBV20-1 once CSAPIEGPGDGYTF TGCAGTGCTCCCATTGAAGGCCCGGGCGATGGCTACACCTTC
NA TRBJ2-1 TRBV5-1 few CASSPELLRDYNEQFF TGCGCCAGCAGCCCCGAGCTACTAAGGGATTACAATGAGCAGTTCTTC
NA TRBJ2-5 TRBV12-3/TRBV12-4 few CASRNRLDQETQYF TGTGCCAGCAGAAATCGACTAGACCAAGAGACCCAGTACTTC
TRBD2 TRBJ2-2 TRBV4-3 few CASSQSLRTSGWAGELFF TGCGCCAGCAGCCAAAGCCTCAGGACTAGCGGGTGGGCCGGGGAGCTGTTTTTT
NA TRBJ2-3 TRBV4-1 NA CASSQARPGDTQYF TGCGCCAGCAGCCAAGCGCGTCCCGGAGATACGCAGTATTTT
TRBD2 TRBJ2-3 TRBV7-6 NA CARSFREGVDTQYF TGTGCCCGCAGCTTCAGGGAGGGCGTAGATACGCAGTATTTT
NA TRBJ2-7 TRBV12-3/TRBV12-4 many CASSFGGGSYEQYF TGTGCCAGCAGTTTTGGAGGGGGCTCCTACGAGCAGTACTTC
NA TRBJ2-7 TRBV27 NA CASSYSATYEQYF TGTGCCAGCAGTTATTCAGCTACCTACGAGCAGTACTTC
TRBD2 TRBJ2-5 TRBV5-1 few CASSLVSSGRRGEAQYF TGCGCCAGCAGCTTGGTTTCTAGCGGGAGACGAGGAGAGGCCCAGTACTTC
TRBD2 TRBJ2-5 TRBV27 few CASSYSGGTQETQYF TGTGCCAGCAGTTACAGCGGGGGGACCCAAGAGACCCAGTACTTC
TRBD2 TRBJ2-5 TRBV27 NA CASSLLAGIQETQYF TGTGCCAGCAGTTTACTAGCGGGGATCCAAGAGACCCAGTACTTC
TRBD1 TRBJ2-5 TRBV7-9 few CASSLVPGTEQETQYF TGTGCCAGCAGCTTAGTGCCCGGGACAGAACAAGAGACCCAGTACTTC
NA TRBJ2-5 TRBV20-1 few CSARDLDSAAKETQYF TGCAGTGCTAGAGATCTCGACAGCGCCGCTAAAGAGACCCAGTACTTC
NA TRBJ1-2 TRBV29-1 NA CSVEGGGAEVRYGYTF TGCAGCGTTGAAGGGGGGGGCGCGGAAGTTCGCTATGGCTACACCTTC
NA TRBJ2-2 TRBV2 few CASSEGPFSTGELFF TGTGCCAGCAGTGAGGGGCCCTTTAGCACCGGGGAGCTGTTTTTT
TRBD2 TRBJ2-1 TRBV15 few CATGSGGNEQFF TGTGCCACCGGCAGCGGGGGGAATGAGCAGTTCTTC
TRBD1 TRBJ1-4 TRBV6-6 few CASSRGQGGEKLFF TGTGCCAGCAGTCGGGGACAGGGCGGTGAAAAACTGTTTTTT
TRBD2 TRBJ2-7 TRBV20-1 NA CSAAGTSASSYEQYF TGCAGTGCCGCTGGGACTAGCGCAAGCTCCTACGAGCAGTACTTC
NA TRBJ1-1 TRBV10-3 few CAISGGRLNTEAFF TGTGCCATCAGTGGGGGACGGCTGAACACTGAAGCTTTCTTT
NA TRBJ2-1 TRBV9 NA CASSSVSSYNEQFF TGTGCCAGCAGCTCAGTTTCCTCCTACAATGAGCAGTTCTTC
NA TRBJ1-6 TRBV10-3 few CAISEEGHLRGSPLHF TGTGCCATCAGTGAGGAGGGACATCTTCGGGGTTCACCCCTCCACTTT
TRBD1 TRBJ2-7 TRBV11-2 NA CASSPRDRVNEQYF TGTGCCAGCAGCCCGCGGGACAGGGTTAACGAGCAGTACTTC
TRBD1 TRBJ2-5 TRBV20-1 NA CSASGDRGGELATQYF TGCAGTGCTAGTGGGGACAGGGGAGGGGAATTGGCGACCCAGTACTTC
NA TRBJ2-1 TRBV9 few CASSVEASSYNEQFF TGTGCCAGCAGCGTAGAGGCAAGCTCCTACAATGAGCAGTTCTTC
TRBD2 TRBJ2-1 TRBV7-9 NA CASSRLSGTVAGEQFF TGTGCCAGCAGCCGTTTAAGCGGGACGGTCGCTGGTGAGCAGTTCTTC
NA TRBJ2-5 TRBV6-6 few CASIGDTQETQYF TGTGCCAGCATAGGGGACACGCAAGAGACCCAGTACTTC
NA TRBJ1-6 TRBV5-6 few CATVSRKAQYGSPLHF TGTGCCACCGTTTCTCGGAAGGCCCAATATGGTTCACCCCTCCACTTT
TRBD2 TRBJ2-3 TRBV3-1 NA CASSPTSVADTQYF TGTGCCAGCAGCCCGACTAGCGTTGCAGACACGCAGTATTTT
TRBD2 TRBJ2-7 TRBV5-1 few CASSLKVGLAIPTYF TGCGCCAGCAGCTTGAAAGTGGGACTAGCAATACCGACGTACTTC
NA TRBJ2-7 TRBV20-1 few CSATLGRGYEQYF TGCAGTGCCACTCTGGGACGGGGCTACGAGCAGTACTTC
TRBD2 TRBJ2-5 TRBV29-1 few CSATSGSIRTQYF TGCAGCGCTACTAGCGGGAGTATTAGGACCCAGTACTTC
NA TRBJ2-3 TRBV12-3/TRBV12-4 few CASSLESLHPDTQYF TGTGCCAGCAGTTTAGAGAGTCTGCACCCAGATACGCAGTATTTT
NA TRBJ1-2 TRBV29-1 NA CSVVRGYGYTF TGCAGCGTTGTCCGGGGCTATGGCTACACCTTC
NA TRBJ2-2 TRBV12-5 NA CASGLTELFF TGTGCTAGTGGTTTGACCGAGCTGTTTTTT
TRBD1 TRBJ2-7 TRBV19 NA CASSSGTGGTHEQYF TGTGCCAGTAGTAGCGGGACAGGAGGTACCCACGAGCAGTACTTC
NA TRBJ2-5 TRBV9 NA CASSVGSVETQYF TGTGCCAGCAGCGTAGGGAGCGTGGAGACCCAGTACTTC
TRBD2 TRBJ2-1 TRBV7-3 NA CASSLKGGLGGNEQFF TGTGCCAGCAGCTTAAAAGGGGGACTAGGCGGTAATGAGCAGTTCTTC
TRBD2 TRBJ2-5 TRBV7-8 once CASSSGTSGRFQETQYF TGTGCCAGCAGCTCCGGGACTAGCGGGAGATTTCAAGAGACCCAGTACTTC
NA TRBJ2-1 TRBV7-9 NA CASKRGGIYNEQFF TGTGCCAGCAAGAGGGGCGGGATTTACAATGAGCAGTTCTTC
NA TRBJ2-5 TRBV5-1 few CASRGRTDSNQETQYF TGCGCCAGCAGAGGAAGGACCGACTCGAACCAAGAGACCCAGTACTTC
TRBD1 TRBJ1-4 TRBV5-1 NA CASSLGTGGGEKLFF TGCGCCAGCAGCCTCGGGACAGGGGGAGGTGAAAAACTGTTTTTT
NA TRBJ2-1 TRBV10-3 NA CAISALEGGWSYNEQFF TGTGCCATCAGTGCCCTCGAGGGCGGTTGGTCCTACAATGAGCAGTTCTTC
NA TRBJ2-3 TRBV7-2 NA CASSYSGVSTDTQYF TGTGCCAGCAGCTATAGCGGAGTTAGCACAGATACGCAGTATTTT
TRBD1 TRBJ2-3 TRBV11-2 NA CASSLTGGSADTQYF TGTGCCAGCAGCTTAACAGGGGGTTCGGCAGATACGCAGTATTTT
TRBD2 TRBJ2-1 TRBV5-1 NA CASSLVASGWMFSYNEQFF TGCGCCAGCAGCTTGGTCGCTAGCGGGTGGATGTTCTCCTACAATGAGCAGTTCTTC
TRBD1 TRBJ2-7 TRBV6-2/TRBV6-3 NA CASSTDRHGDEQYF TGTGCCAGCAGTACGGACAGGCACGGAGACGAGCAGTACTTC
TRBD2 TRBJ2-1 TRBV7-2 NA CASLLAPNYNEQFF TGTGCCAGTCTACTAGCGCCGAACTACAATGAGCAGTTCTTC
TRBD2 TRBJ2-1 TRBV27 NA CASSPLSGRFAMDEQFF TGTGCCAGCAGCCCGCTGAGCGGGAGGTTTGCCATGGATGAGCAGTTCTTC
NA TRBJ2-1 TRBV20-1 once CSARDGESASNEQFF TGCAGTGCTAGAGATGGGGAGAGTGCCTCCAATGAGCAGTTCTTC
NA TRBJ2-5 TRBV12-3/TRBV12-4 NA CASSPRDNDQKTQYF TGTGCCAGCAGCCCCCGGGACAATGACCAGAAGACCCAGTACTTC
TRBD2 TRBJ2-3 TRBV20-1 NA CSARAVAGGRTDTQYF TGCAGTGCTAGAGCGGTAGCGGGGGGGCGCACAGATACGCAGTATTTT
NA TRBJ2-7 TRBV9 NA CASSVDPAGEQYF TGTGCCAGCAGCGTAGACCCGGCCGGGGAGCAGTACTTC
NA TRBJ2-7 TRBV27 few CASSFPVHGTAVYEQYF TGTGCCAGCAGTTTTCCCGTTCACGGGACCGCAGTTTACGAGCAGTACTTC